A selection of T cell receptor beta chains follows, all from one sample in a study of cytomegalovirus exposure and HLA in healthy donors. Data came from immunoSEQ multiplex PCR; TCRdb stores just in-frame clones and leaves some out. The sample lists 100,000 to 120,000 clones; under 97% were seen once. Sequencing was performed on PBMCs. The receptors were gathered from a woman in her late teens or twenties in good health and CMV-seronegative. CDR3s include the opening cysteine and the closing phenylalanine or tryptophan.

v_call: TRBV2
cdr3_aa: CASSGLAETQYF

v_call: TRBV7-9
cdr3_aa: CASSFGENTGELFF

v_call: TRBV5-1
cdr3_aa: CASSPGQGGTEAFF

v_call: TRBV9
cdr3_aa: CASSPPLVDTQYF

v_call: TRBV5-6
cdr3_aa: CASSTTGVNYGYTF

v_call: TRBV28
cdr3_aa: CASSFPGPQHF

v_call: TRBV5-6
cdr3_aa: CASSPGWGDTARDTETQYF

v_call: TRBV28
cdr3_aa: CASSLEGDTGELFF

v_call: TRBV7-8
cdr3_aa: CASSLGRVNQPQHF

v_call: TRBV11-2
cdr3_aa: CASSLGAGGRNEQFF

v_call: TRBV6-1
cdr3_aa: CASSDPEGAFVMNTEAFF

v_call: TRBV4-2
cdr3_aa: CASSQGYRGPNTGELFF

v_call: TRBV7-8
cdr3_aa: CASSLGGGYSNQPQHF

v_call: TRBV27
cdr3_aa: CASSAYRDYEQYF

v_call: TRBV18
cdr3_aa: CASLGGLATYNEQFF

v_call: TRBV7-9
cdr3_aa: CASSRDTTSLAGNTGELFF

v_call: TRBV28
cdr3_aa: CASSSLPSYEQYF

v_call: TRBV6-6
cdr3_aa: CASSYSIDRGGTEAFF

v_call: TRBV21-1
cdr3_aa: CASSKAWVLPSEQYF

v_call: TRBV10-3
cdr3_aa: CAISDPQGPYGYTF

v_call: TRBV28
cdr3_aa: CASSLRARQPQHF

v_call: TRBV27
cdr3_aa: CASSLQSGGVPYNEQFF

v_call: TRBV7-7
cdr3_aa: CASSLAPGQGKTQYF

v_call: TRBV2
cdr3_aa: CASRTSGGAFEQFF

v_call: TRBV9
cdr3_aa: CASSVGGDWYEQYF

v_call: TRBV28
cdr3_aa: CATTVTSGGVQVFF

v_call: TRBV4-2
cdr3_aa: CASSQDRWGTSGEEDTDTQYF

v_call: TRBV6-5
cdr3_aa: CASSLGLAGVETQYF

v_call: TRBV19
cdr3_aa: CASSIRGPFLDTGELFF

v_call: TRBV29-1
cdr3_aa: CSVDGNRGNNEQFF

v_call: TRBV6-5
cdr3_aa: CASRTSGGHEQYF